The 11 T cell receptor beta chains listed next were all sequenced from one sample in a study of siplizumab effects on memory and regulatory T cells. Some clones are missing from TCRdb's copy, which holds only in-frame ones; the method was immunoSEQ multiplex PCR. In the table there are about 50,000 clones, about 93% of which are singletons. Sequences were obtained from CD8+ T cells sorted from blood. The receptor set was obtained from a human donor in good health.

The chain recombines TRBV11-2 with TRBJ2-5, with 7 bases fitting TRBD2. Germline V CDR1 and CDR2: SGHAT, FQNNGV. The CDR3 loop spans 16 amino acids. V lost 7 bases to trimming and J lost 1 base; unmatched junction nucleotides: 12. The CDR3 is CASISVGASGQETQYF. The CDR3 DNA is TGTGCCAGCATCTCCGTGGGTGCTAGCGGCCAAGAGACCCAGTACTTC.

This chain connects TRBV30 to TRBJ2-7; D remains ambiguous. Per the germline V gene, CDR1 is GTSNPN and CDR2 is SVGIG (reference sequence). The CDR3 totals 14 residues. V lost 2 bases, J lost 2 bases, and 13 bases lay in between. The CDR3 nucleotides read TGTGCCTGGAGTCCACCTCGATGGCCCTACGAGCAGTACTTC. It yields the protein CAWSPPRWPYEQYF.

The chain links TRBV28 to TRBJ2-1, with 9 bases that match TRBD2. CDR1 and CDR2 from the germline V gene are MDHEN and SYDVKM. CDR3 size: 18 residues. Trimming cost V 7 bases and J 8 bases; bases outside gene matches: 21. CDR3 sequence: CASNLLKLAGVGDHEQFF. CDR3 sequence (DNA): TGTGCCAGCAATCTACTGAAGTTAGCGGGAGTAGGTGACCATGAGCAGTTCTTC.

This clone was picked up a small number of times. V gene TRBV11-2 combines with J gene TRBJ2-1; D unresolved. The CDR3 has 12 amino acids. Germline V gives CDR1 SGHAT, CDR2 FQNNGV. The V end lost 7 bases, the J end lost 4 bases, and 8 bases lay between the germline ends. This CDR3 reads CASTREYNEQFF. As DNA, the CDR3 is TGTGCCAGCACCCGAGAGTACAATGAGCAGTTCTTC.

V is TRBV28 and J is TRBJ2-1; the D gene is possibly TRBD2 (6 bases). V lost 4 bases and J 3 bases, leaving 13 bases between the germline ends. Germline V gene lookup returns CDR1 MDHEN and CDR2 SYDVKM. The CDR3 length is 15 residues. In nucleotides, the CDR3 is TGTGCCAGCAGTTCCCGGAGGGTCATCTACAATGAGCAGTTCTTC. This codes for CASSSRRVIYNEQFF.

The chain is built from TRBV2 and TRBJ2-5; D is uncertain. The germline V gene has CDR1 SNHLY and CDR2 FYNNEI. The V end lost 7 bases, the J end lost 4 bases, and 7 bases lay between the germline ends. The CDR3 consists of 11 residues. In nucleotides, the CDR3 is TGTGCCAGCATGGGATTAGAGACCCAGTACTTC. Its translation is CASMGLETQYF. The full variable domain, in which reference TRBV2 and TRBJ2-5 provide the parts outside the CDR3, is EPEVTQTPSHQVTQMGQEVILRCVPISNHLYFYWYRQILGQKVEFLVSFYNNEISEKSEIFDDQFSVERPDGSNFTLKIRSTKLEDSAMYFCASMGLETQYFGPGTRLLVL.

The rearrangement links TRBV7-9 to TRBJ1-2; possible D gene TRBD1, 5 bases. This CDR3 region has 14 residues. V was cut by 4 bases and J by 4 bases, with 13 bases left in between. The germline CDR1 and CDR2 sequences are SEHNR and FQNEAQ (reference sequence). The CDR3 DNA is TGTGCCAGCAGCTCAGTCCCAGGGAGCTATGGCTACACCTTC. Translation gives CASSSVPGSYGYTF. Drawing the rest from reference TRBV7-9 and TRBJ1-2, the complete variable domain is DTGVSQNPRHKITKRGQNVTFRCDPISEHNRLYWYRQTLGQGPEFLTYFQNEAQLEKSRLLSDRFSAERPKGSFSTLEIQRTEQGDSAMYLCASSSVPGSYGYTFGSGTRLTVV.

The rearrangement links TRBV7-9 to TRBJ2-2; D is ambiguous. Germline assignment: CDR1 SEHNR and CDR2 FQNEAQ (reference sequence). The CDR3 extends over 14 amino acids. Trimming shortened V by 4 bases and J by 5 bases, and 11 bases separated the two germline ends. The CDR3 nucleotides read TGTGCCAGCAGCTCCGAAATGCAGACCGGGGAGCTGTTTTTT. Amino acid sequence: CASSSEMQTGELFF.

V usage is TRBV15 and J usage is TRBJ2-5; 9 nucleotides line up with TRBD1. The junction had 1 base not matched to a gene; V was cut back by 5 bases and J by 3 bases. Germline values: CDR1 LNHNV, CDR2 YYDKDF (reference sequence). This CDR3 region has 13 residues. CDR3 loop: CATSDRGEETQYF. As DNA, the CDR3 is TGTGCCACCAGCGACAGGGGGGAAGAGACCCAGTACTTC.

This clone has more than one count but fewer than ten. The gene calls are TRBV2 and TRBJ2-7; D is perhaps TRBD1 or TRBD2 (7 bases each). Trimming took 7 bases from V and 5 from J, leaving 21 bases between them. In germline, CDR1 is SNHLY, CDR2 FYNNEI. There are 15 residues in the CDR3. CDR3 sequence (DNA): TGTGCCAGCACTAGAGGGGGGAGGGGGCTAGACGAGCAGTACTTC. It codes for CASTRGGRGLDEQYF. The whole variable domain, remainder taken from reference TRBV2 and TRBJ2-7, is EPEVTQTPSHQVTQMGQEVILRCVPISNHLYFYWYRQILGQKVEFLVSFYNNEISEKSEIFDDQFSVERPDGSNFTLKIRSTKLEDSAMYFCASTRGGRGLDEQYFGPGTRLTVT.

This chain connects TRBV6-1 to TRBJ2-2, with D maybe TRBD2 (6 bases). CDR3 length equals 13 residues. Looked up from germline, CDR1 is MNHNS and CDR2 is SASEGT. Trimming stripped 2 bases from V and 6 bases from J, with 7 bases between. The CDR3 DNA reads as TGTGCCAGCAGTGAATGGGGGGCCGGGGAGCTGTTTTTT. Translating it yields CASSEWGAGELFF.